This T cell receptor (beta chain) emerged from a study of blood T cell repertoires in COVID-19. Study background: Sites across the United States, Italy and Spain contributed samples from acute and convalescent COVID-19.

In the original analysis: By means of reference gene primer amplification, nucleated cell counts were estimated. Only in-frame clones appear in the TCRdb table, and some are missing; sequencing was by immunoSEQ multiplex PCR. V, J and clone size are taken as reported in that table, and D and trimming were inferred from the DNA itself. The table records 150,000 or so clones, 87% of them present only once. The V and J ends lost 0 bases and 1 base respectively, with 6 bases between them. Germline values: CDR1 SGHRS, CDR2 YFSETQ. This CDR3 has 14 residues. The specimen was peripheral blood. The source is a woman between 45 and 60 years old with acute or convalescent COVID-19. The chain joins TRBV5-1 to TRBJ2-3, with D uncertain. CDR3 loop: CASSLGSGTDTQYF. The CDR3 DNA sequence: TGCGCCAGCAGCTTGGGTTCTGGCACAGATACGCAGTATTTT.